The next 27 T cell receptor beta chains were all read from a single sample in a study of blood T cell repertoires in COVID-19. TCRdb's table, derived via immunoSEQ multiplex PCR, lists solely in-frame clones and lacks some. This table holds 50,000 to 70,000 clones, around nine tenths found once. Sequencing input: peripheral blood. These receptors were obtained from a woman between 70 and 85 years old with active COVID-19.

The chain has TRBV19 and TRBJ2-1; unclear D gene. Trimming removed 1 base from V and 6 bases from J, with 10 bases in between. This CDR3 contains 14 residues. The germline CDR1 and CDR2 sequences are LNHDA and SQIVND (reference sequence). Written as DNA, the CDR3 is TGTGCCAGTAGTATAGGGGCTGGGCCCAATGAGCAGTTCTTC. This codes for CASSIGAGPNEQFF. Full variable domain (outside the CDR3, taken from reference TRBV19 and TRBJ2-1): DGGITQSPKYLFRKEGQNVTLSCEQNLNHDAMYWYRQDPGQGLRLIYYSQIVNDFQKGDIAEGYSVSREKKESFPLTVTSAQKNPTAFYLCASSIGAGPNEQFFGPGTRLTVL.

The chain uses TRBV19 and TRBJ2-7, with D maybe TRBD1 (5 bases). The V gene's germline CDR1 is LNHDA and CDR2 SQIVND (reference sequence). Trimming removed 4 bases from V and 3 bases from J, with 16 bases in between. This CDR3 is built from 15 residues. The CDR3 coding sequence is TGTGCCAGTAGTACACAACAGGCCCCGGGCTACGAGCAGTACTTC. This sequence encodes CASSTQQAPGYEQYF.

Here the CDR3 reads CASSPRTGEAGELFF. CDR3 nucleotide sequence: TGCGCCAGCAGCCCCAGGACAGGGGAAGCCGGGGAGCTGTTTTTT. This sequence joins TRBV5-1 and TRBJ2-2, with TRBD1 matching 9 bases. The length of the CDR3 is 15 residues. Trimming removed 4 bases from V and 6 bases from J; junction bases left unmatched: 7. Per the germline V gene, CDR1 is SGHRS and CDR2 is YFSETQ.

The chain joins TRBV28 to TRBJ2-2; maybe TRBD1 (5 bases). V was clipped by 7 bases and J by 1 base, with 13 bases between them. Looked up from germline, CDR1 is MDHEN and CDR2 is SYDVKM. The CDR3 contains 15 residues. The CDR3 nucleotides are TGTGCCAGCAATAATATAAGGGGGAACACCGGGGAGCTGTTTTTT. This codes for CASNNIRGNTGELFF.

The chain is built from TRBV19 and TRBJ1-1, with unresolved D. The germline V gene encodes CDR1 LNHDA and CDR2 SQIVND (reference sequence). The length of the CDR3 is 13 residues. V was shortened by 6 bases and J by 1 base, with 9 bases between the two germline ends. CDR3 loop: CASSKSRNTEAFF. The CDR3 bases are TGTGCCAGTAGCAAGTCCAGGAACACTGAAGCTTTCTTT.

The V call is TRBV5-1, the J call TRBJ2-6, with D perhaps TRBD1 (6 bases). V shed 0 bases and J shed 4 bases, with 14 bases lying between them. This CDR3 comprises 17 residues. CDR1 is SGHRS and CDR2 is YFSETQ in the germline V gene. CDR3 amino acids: CASSLELLGAGANVLTF. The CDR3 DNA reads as TGCGCCAGCAGCTTGGAACTTTTGGGGGCCGGGGCCAACGTCCTGACTTTC.

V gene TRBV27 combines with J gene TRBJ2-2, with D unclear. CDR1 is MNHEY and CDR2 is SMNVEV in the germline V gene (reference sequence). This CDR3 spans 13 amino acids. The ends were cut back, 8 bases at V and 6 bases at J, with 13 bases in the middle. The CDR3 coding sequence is TGTGCCAGCTCCCCCCGTAAGCCCGGGGAGCTGTTTTTT. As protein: CASSPRKPGELFF.

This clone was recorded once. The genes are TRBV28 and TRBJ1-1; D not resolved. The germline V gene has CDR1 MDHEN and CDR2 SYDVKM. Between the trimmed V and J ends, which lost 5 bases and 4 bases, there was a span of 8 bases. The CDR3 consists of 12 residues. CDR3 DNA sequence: TGTGCCAGCAGTCCTCCGGGCACTGAAGCTTTCTTT. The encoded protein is CASSPPGTEAFF.

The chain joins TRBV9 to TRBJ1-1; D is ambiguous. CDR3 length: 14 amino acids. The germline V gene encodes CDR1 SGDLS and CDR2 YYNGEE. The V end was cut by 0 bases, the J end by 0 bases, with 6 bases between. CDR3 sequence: CASSVGQLNTEAFF. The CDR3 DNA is TGTGCCAGCAGCGTAGGGCAGTTGAACACTGAAGCTTTCTTT. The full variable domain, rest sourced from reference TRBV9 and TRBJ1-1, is DSGVTQTPKHLITATGQRVTLRCSPRSGDLSVYWYQQSLDQGLQFLIQYYNGEERAKGNILERFSAQQFPDLHSELNLSSLELGDSALYFCASSVGQLNTEAFFGQGTRLTVV.

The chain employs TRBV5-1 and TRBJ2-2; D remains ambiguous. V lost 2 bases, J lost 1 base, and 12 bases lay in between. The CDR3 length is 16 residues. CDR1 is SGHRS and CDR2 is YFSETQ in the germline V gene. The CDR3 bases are TGCGCCAGCAGCTTAGGTCAGGCGATGAACACCGGGGAGCTGTTTTTT. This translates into CASSLGQAMNTGELFF.

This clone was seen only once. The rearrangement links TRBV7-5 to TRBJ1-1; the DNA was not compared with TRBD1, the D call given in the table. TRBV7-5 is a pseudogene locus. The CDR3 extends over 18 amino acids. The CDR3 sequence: CARSIPFDRGGTNTEAFF. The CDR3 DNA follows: TGTGCCAGAAGCATCCCCTTTGACAGGGGAGGCACGAACACTGAAGCTTTCTTT.

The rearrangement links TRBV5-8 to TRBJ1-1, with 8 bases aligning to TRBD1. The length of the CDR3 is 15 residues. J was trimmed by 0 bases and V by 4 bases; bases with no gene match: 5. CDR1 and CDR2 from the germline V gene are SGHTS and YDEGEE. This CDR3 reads CASSVKQGVNTEAFF. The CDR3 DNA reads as TGTGCCAGCAGCGTAAAACAGGGGGTGAACACTGAAGCTTTCTTT.

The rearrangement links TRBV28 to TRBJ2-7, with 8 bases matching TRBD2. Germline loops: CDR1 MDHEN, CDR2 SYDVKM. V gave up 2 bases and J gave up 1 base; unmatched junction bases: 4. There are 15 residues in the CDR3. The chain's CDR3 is CASSLVAGGSYEQYF. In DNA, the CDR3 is TGTGCCAGCAGTTTAGTGGCGGGAGGATCCTACGAGCAGTACTTC.

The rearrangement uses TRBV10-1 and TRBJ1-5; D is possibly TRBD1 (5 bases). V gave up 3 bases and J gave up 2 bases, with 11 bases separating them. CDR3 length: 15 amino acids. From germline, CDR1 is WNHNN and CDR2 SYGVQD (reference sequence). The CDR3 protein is CASSDRERCNQPQHF. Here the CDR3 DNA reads TGCGCCAGCAGTGACAGGGAAAGATGCAATCAGCCCCAGCATTTT.

The CDR3 region is CASSLARGNTIYF. DNA of the CDR3: TGTGCCAGCAGCTTAGCGCGTGGAAACACCATATATTTT. This chain connects TRBV7-2 to TRBJ1-3; no reliable D call. The germline CDR1 and CDR2 sequences are SGHTA and FQGNSA. Trimming cost V 0 bases and J 3 bases, with 3 bases left between them. The CDR3 covers 13 residues.

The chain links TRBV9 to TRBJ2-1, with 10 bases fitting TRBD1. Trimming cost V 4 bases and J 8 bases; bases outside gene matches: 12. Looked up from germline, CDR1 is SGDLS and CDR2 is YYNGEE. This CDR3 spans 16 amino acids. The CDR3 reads CASSFGTGDMTDEQFF. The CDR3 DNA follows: TGTGCCAGCAGCTTTGGGACAGGGGATATGACAGATGAGCAGTTCTTC.

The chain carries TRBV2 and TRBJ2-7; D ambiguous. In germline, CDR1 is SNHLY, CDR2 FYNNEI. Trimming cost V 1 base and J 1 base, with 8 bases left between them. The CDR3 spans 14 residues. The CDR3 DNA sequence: TGTGCCAGCAGTGAAGGGGCCATTTCCTACGAGCAGTACTTC. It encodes CASSEGAISYEQYF.

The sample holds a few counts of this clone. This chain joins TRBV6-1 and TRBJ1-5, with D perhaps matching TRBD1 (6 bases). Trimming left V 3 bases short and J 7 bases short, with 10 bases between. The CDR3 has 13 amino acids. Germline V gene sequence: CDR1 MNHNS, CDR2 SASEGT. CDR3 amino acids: CASSDRGWQPQHF. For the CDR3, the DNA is TGTGCCAGCAGTGACAGGGGCTGGCAGCCCCAGCATTTT.

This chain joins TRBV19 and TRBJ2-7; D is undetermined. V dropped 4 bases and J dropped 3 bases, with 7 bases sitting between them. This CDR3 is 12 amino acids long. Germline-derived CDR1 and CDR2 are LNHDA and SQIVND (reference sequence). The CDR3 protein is CASSNVGYEQYF. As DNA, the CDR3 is TGTGCCAGTAGTAACGTCGGCTACGAGCAGTACTTC.

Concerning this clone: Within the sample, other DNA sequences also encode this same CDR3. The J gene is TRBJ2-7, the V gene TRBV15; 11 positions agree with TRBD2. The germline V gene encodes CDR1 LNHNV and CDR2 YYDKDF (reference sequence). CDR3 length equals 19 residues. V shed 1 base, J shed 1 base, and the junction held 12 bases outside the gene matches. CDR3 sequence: CATSRGTGTSGRRSYEQYF. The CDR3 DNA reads TGTGCCACCAGCAGAGGGACCGGGACTAGCGGAAGGAGGTCCTACGAGCAGTACTTC.

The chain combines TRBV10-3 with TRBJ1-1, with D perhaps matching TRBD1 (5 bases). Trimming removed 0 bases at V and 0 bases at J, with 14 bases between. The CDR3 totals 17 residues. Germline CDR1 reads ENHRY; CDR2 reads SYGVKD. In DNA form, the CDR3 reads TGTGCCATCAGTGAGTCCGGTACAGGCATCATGAACACTGAAGCTTTCTTT. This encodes CAISESGTGIMNTEAFF.

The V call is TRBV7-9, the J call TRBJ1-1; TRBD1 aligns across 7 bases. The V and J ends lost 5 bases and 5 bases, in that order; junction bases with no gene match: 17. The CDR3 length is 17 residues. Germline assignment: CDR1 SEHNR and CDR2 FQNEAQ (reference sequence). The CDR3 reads CASSPNLAGQVETEAFF. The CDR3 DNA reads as TGTGCCAGCAGCCCAAATCTTGCCGGACAGGTCGAAACTGAAGCTTTCTTT.

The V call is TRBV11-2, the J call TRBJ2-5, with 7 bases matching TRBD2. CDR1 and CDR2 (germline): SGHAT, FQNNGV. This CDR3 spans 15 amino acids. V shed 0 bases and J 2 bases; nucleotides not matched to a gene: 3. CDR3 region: CASSLDHGGQETQYF. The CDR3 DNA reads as TGTGCCAGCAGCTTAGATCACGGGGGGCAAGAGACCCAGTACTTC. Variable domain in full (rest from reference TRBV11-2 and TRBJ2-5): EAGVAQSPRYKIIEKRQSVAFWCNPISGHATLYWYQQILGQGPKLLIQFQNNGVVDDSQLPKDRFSAERLKGVDSTLKIQPAKLEDSAVYLCASSLDHGGQETQYFGPGTRLLVL.

CDR3 region: CASKERIGVNQPQHF. The CDR3 bases are TGTGCCAGCAAGGAAAGGATCGGGGTGAATCAGCCCCAGCATTTT. The gene calls are TRBV28 and TRBJ1-5, with D unclear. The CDR3 is 15 amino acids. Germline V lookup: CDR1 MDHEN, CDR2 SYDVKM. Between the trimmed V and J ends, which lost 7 bases and 4 bases, there was a span of 17 bases. Using reference TRBV28 and TRBJ1-5 for the parts outside the CDR3, the full variable domain is DVKVTQSSRYLVKRTGEKVFLECVQDMDHENMFWYRQDPGLGLRLIYFSYDVKMKEKGDIPEGYSVSREKKERFSLILESASTNQTSMYLCASKERIGVNQPQHFGDGTRLSIL.

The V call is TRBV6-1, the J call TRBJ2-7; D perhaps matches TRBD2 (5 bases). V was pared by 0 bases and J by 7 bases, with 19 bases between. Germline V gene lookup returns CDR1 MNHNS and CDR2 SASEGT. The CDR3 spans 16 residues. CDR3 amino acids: CASSEAGKAASTEQYF. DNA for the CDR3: TGTGCCAGCAGTGAAGCGGGGAAAGCGGCTTCTACGGAGCAGTACTTC.

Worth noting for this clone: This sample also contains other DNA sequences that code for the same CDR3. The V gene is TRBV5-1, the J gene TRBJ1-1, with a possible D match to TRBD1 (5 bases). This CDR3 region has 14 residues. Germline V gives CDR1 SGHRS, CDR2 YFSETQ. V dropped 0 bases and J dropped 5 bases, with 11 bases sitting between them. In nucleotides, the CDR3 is TGCGCCAGCAGCTTGGAGCAGGGAAGAACTGAAGCTTTCTTT. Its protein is CASSLEQGRTEAFF.

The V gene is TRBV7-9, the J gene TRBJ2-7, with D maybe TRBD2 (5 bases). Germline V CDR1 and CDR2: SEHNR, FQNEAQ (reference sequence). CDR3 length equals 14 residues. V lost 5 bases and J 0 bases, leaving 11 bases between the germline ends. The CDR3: CASSPGRVSYEQYF. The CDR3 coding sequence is TGTGCCAGCAGCCCGGGGAGAGTCTCCTACGAGCAGTACTTC.